One T cell receptor beta chain is described in this entry. The sample is drawn from a study of blood T cell repertoires in COVID-19. Turning to the study itself: Samples representing acute and convalescent COVID-19 were sourced from the United States, Italy and Spain. In each case, the material was cDNA or gDNA derived from T cells, B-cell-depleted T cells, or PBMCs.

Original data processing: Amplification from reference gene primers served as the basis for estimated nucleated cell counts. Profiled with immunoSEQ multiplex PCR; TCRdb holds only in-frame clones, not every one. The V and J calls and clone size come from that table; D and trimming were worked out from the DNA. This sample has 250,000 to 350,000 clones; 85% occur once, and the top ten carry less than 4.5%. The V end was cut by 10 bases, the J end by 4 bases, with 17 bases between. This CDR3 region has 14 residues. Germline CDR1 reads MDHEN; CDR2 reads SYDVKM. The chain carries TRBV28 and TRBJ1-3, with D perhaps TRBD1 (6 bases). Sequenced: peripheral blood. The sequence was obtained from a woman between 50 and 59 years old with active or convalescent COVID-19. CDR3 DNA: TGTGCCACTTGGGGGCCTGCGGAGGGAAACACCATATATTTT. This sequence encodes CATWGPAEGNTIYF.